This TCR beta chain was found in a study of cytomegalovirus exposure and HLA in healthy donors. The PCR employed 60 Vbeta primers together with 13 Jbeta primers. Using immunoSEQ multiplex PCR, the repertoire was profiled, and TCRdb retains in-frame clones only, with some absent. Of over 100,000 clones listed, 76% are singletons. Germline CDR1 MDHEN, CDR2 SYDVKM. The CDR3 sequence is 14 residues long. V was pared by 3 bases and J by 2 bases, with 4 bases of the junction left unmatched. Study observations and caveats: Compared with the roughly 700-donor mean, an Asian-associated ancestry cluster reportedly had fewer N-insertions, according to a later analysis. 164 TCR beta chains were listed as cytomegalovirus-associated. The study had only CMV serostatus as immune exposure information. 16,951 TCR beta sequences were associated with HLA alleles at 0.05 false discovery rate in a later analysis.

This clone was observed once. The antigen is unknown. The V call is TRBV28, the J call TRBJ2-7; 7 bases fit TRBD2. This TCR derives from a woman younger than 35 in good health and CMV-seropositive. The specimen sequenced was PBMCs. In nucleotides, the CDR3 is TGTGCCAGCAGTTTGGGCGGGAGTACCTACGAGCAGTACTTC. Protein sequence: CASSLGGSTYEQYF.